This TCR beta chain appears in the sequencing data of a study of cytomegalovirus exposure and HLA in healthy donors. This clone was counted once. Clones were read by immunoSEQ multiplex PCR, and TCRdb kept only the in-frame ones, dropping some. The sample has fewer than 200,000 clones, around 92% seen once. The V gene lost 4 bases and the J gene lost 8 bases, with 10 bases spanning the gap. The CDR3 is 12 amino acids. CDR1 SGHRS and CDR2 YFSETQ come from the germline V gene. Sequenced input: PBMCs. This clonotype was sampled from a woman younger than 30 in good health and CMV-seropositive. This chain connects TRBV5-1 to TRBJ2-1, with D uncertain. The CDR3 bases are TGCGCCAGCAGCCCTGTTACGGATGAGCAGTTCTTC. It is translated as CASSPVTDEQFF.